This T cell receptor (beta chain) was sequenced in a study of blood T cell repertoires in COVID-19. Background on the study: In each case, the material was cDNA or gDNA derived from T cells, B-cell-depleted T cells, or PBMCs.

J was trimmed by 2 bases and V by 3 bases; bases with no gene match: 4. The CDR3 is 15 amino acids. Germline lookup yields CDR1 KGHSH and CDR2 LQKENI. Clones were sequenced by immunoSEQ multiplex PCR, and TCRdb holds only the in-frame ones, with some missing. Seen here are some 410,000 clones, 70% to 90% observed once, and the top ten hold approximately 0.96%. Recruits, aged about 18 to 89 years, lived in 24 US areas. Assignments of participants to cohorts depended upon their own reported clinical history. The chain carries TRBV18 and TRBJ1-3; 7 bases match TRBD1. The sample was PBMCs or T cells enriched from blood (not recorded which). The source is a woman in her 30s with acute COVID-19. The CDR3 spells CASSPPTGTGNTIYF. CDR3 DNA: TGTGCCAGCTCACCTCCGACAGGGACTGGAAACACCATATATTTT.